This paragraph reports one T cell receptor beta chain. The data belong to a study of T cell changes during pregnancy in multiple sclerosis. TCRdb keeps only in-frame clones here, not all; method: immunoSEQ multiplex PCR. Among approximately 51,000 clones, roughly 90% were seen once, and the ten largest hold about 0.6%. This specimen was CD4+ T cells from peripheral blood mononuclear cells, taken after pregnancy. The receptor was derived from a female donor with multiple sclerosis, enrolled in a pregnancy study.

CDR3 sequence (DNA): TGTGCCAGCTCACCGGGACTATCAGCTTACGAGCAGTACTTC. It translates to CASSPGLSAYEQYF. This sequence joins TRBV18 and TRBJ2-7; TRBD2 agrees at 7 bases. The CDR3 covers 14 residues. Unmatched junction bases numbered 6, after V lost 3 bases and J lost 4 bases. Per the germline V gene, CDR1 is KGHSH and CDR2 is LQKENI.